What follows describes a single T cell receptor beta chain. These data are taken from a study of blood T cell repertoires in COVID-19. The overall study: Both acute and convalescent COVID-19 samples were obtained from the United States, Italy and Spain. In each case, the material was cDNA or gDNA derived from T cells, B-cell-depleted T cells, or PBMCs.

The protocol was immunoSEQ multiplex PCR, while the TCRdb copy is restricted to in-frame clones and leaves out a portion. The sample lists 85,000 to 130,000 clones, 71% seen once, with more than 0.8% in the top ten. CDR1 and CDR2 (germline): MDHEN, SYDVKM. Deletions cut 7 bases from V and 8 bases from J, with 14 bases between. The CDR3 runs to 13 residues. The sequence was obtained from a human donor with acute or convalescent COVID-19. The donor label of this sample is uncertain. The chain joins TRBV28 to TRBJ1-4, with a tentative D call TRBD1 (6 bases). Sequencing was performed on peripheral blood. CDR3 sequence (DNA): TGTGCCAGCAACAAACAGGGCAGGGAAAAACTGTTTTTT. Protein product: CASNKQGREKLFF. Supplemented by reference TRBV28 and TRBJ1-4, the full variable domain reads DVKVTQSSRYLVKRTGEKVFLECVQDMDHENMFWYRQDPGLGLRLIYFSYDVKMKEKGDIPEGYSVSREKKERFSLILESASTNQTSMYLCASNKQGREKLFFGSGTQLSVL.